The 27 T cell receptor beta chains given below trace back to one sample, sequenced in a study of T-cell memory formation after mild COVID-19. TCRdb reprocessed the 5' RACE reads via MiXCR and lists one record per CDR3 protein. This repertoire shows hundreds of thousands of distinct CDR3 sequences, 20% to 25% found once; its top ten account for around 20%. The specimen was PBMCs or a T cell subset sorted from them (not recorded which). The receptors stem from a man younger than 35 who had mild COVID-19 (a few samples of this study predate the infection). Cell type and time point are not known.

In its sample, this clonotype was seen a few times. The CDR3 DNA follows: TGCGCCAGCAGCTTGGGTCTGTCCACTGAAGCTTTCTTT. Translating gives CASSLGLSTEAFF. V usage is TRBV5-1 and J usage is TRBJ1-1; D ambiguous. V was cut by 0 bases and J by 4 bases, with 7 bases left in between. The CDR3 runs 13 residues. Germline values: CDR1 SGHRS, CDR2 YFSETQ.

In its sample, this clonotype was seen many times. The V and J genes are TRBV12-3 or TRBV12-4 and TRBJ2-2; D remains unclear. The V gene lost 2 bases and the J gene lost 5 bases, with 6 bases spanning the gap. This CDR3 is 13 amino acids long. CDR3 region: CASSLRETGELFF. The CDR3 DNA is TGTGCCAGCAGTTTAAGGGAAACCGGGGAGCTGTTTTTT.

The chain uses TRBV11-2 and TRBJ2-7, with D possibly TRBD1 on 6 matching bases. Germline V CDR1 and CDR2: SGHAT, FQNNGV. The CDR3 runs to 13 residues. V was trimmed by 5 bases and J by 5 bases, leaving 13 bases between them. CDR3 residues: CASSVTGIDEQYV. The CDR3 DNA sequence: TGTGCCAGCAGCGTCACAGGGATAGACGAGCAGTACGTC.

This chain joins TRBV7-2 and TRBJ1-4; 9 nucleotides match TRBD1. The V gene's germline CDR1 is SGHTA and CDR2 FQGNSA. The CDR3 has 16 residues. The V and J ends lost 1 base and 6 bases, in that order; junction bases with no gene match: 6. Here the CDR3 reads CASSLGGTGRYEKLFF. The CDR3, as DNA: TGTGCCAGCAGCTTAGGGGGGACAGGGAGGTATGAAAAACTGTTTTTT. The full variable domain, in which reference TRBV7-2 and TRBJ1-4 provide the parts outside the CDR3, is GAGVSQSPSNKVTEKGKDVELRCDPISGHTALYWYRQSLGQGLEFLIYFQGNSAPDKSGLPSDRFSAERTGGSVSTLTIQRTQQEDSAVYLCASSLGGTGRYEKLFFGSGTQLSVL.

This clonotype appeared a few times. The chain uses TRBV2 and TRBJ2-1; D tentatively reads TRBD1 or TRBD2 (6 bases each). The CDR3 loop spans 12 amino acids. Germline V gene data show CDR1 as SNHLY and CDR2 as FYNNEI. The V gene lost 7 bases and the J gene lost 6 bases, with 10 bases spanning the gap. CDR3 nucleotide sequence: TGTGCCAGCATTGAGGGGGGCAATGAGCAGTTCTTC. Protein: CASIEGGNEQFF.

The rearrangement links TRBV7-2 to TRBJ2-7, with D unclear. The length of the CDR3 is 12 residues. Germline CDR1 SGHTA, CDR2 FQGNSA. Trimming removed 7 bases from V and 6 bases from J, with 13 bases in between. This chain's CDR3 is CASTKWAGEQYF. CDR3 nucleotides: TGTGCCAGCACCAAGTGGGCAGGCGAGCAGTACTTC. The full variable domain, rest sourced from reference TRBV7-2 and TRBJ2-7, is GAGVSQSPSNKVTEKGKDVELRCDPISGHTALYWYRQSLGQGLEFLIYFQGNSAPDKSGLPSDRFSAERTGGSVSTLTIQRTQQEDSAVYLCASTKWAGEQYFGPGTRLTVT.

The table lists this clonotype with many counts. V and J are TRBV4-3 and TRBJ2-5, with D perhaps given as TRBD1 or TRBD2 (5 bases each). Germline V gives CDR1 LGHNA, CDR2 YSLEER. The CDR3 sequence is 12 residues long. With 4 bases removed from V and 4 bases from J, the gap between germline ends came to 7 bases. CDR3 protein: CASSRDGETQYF. The CDR3 nucleotides are TGCGCCAGCAGCCGGGACGGAGAGACCCAGTACTTC.

The gene calls are TRBV7-9 and TRBJ1-2; D perhaps matches TRBD1 (5 bases). Germline loops: CDR1 SEHNR, CDR2 FQNEAQ (reference sequence). Trimming pared 7 bases from V and 8 bases from J, leaving 11 bases between. The CDR3 sequence is 11 residues long. The CDR3 protein is CASTVEGGYTF. CDR3 nucleotides: TGTGCCAGCACCGTTGAGGGGGGCTACACCTTC.

A few counts support this clonotype. The chain uses TRBV5-1 and TRBJ2-5; TRBD1 matches 8 bases. CDR1 is SGHRS, CDR2 YFSETQ, per germline. The CDR3 has 15 amino acids. V was clipped by 0 bases and J by 6 bases; unmatched bases: 7. The CDR3 nucleotides are TGCGCCAGCAGCTTGGACCGGACAGGGATACAGACCCAGTACTTC. It specifies CASSLDRTGIQTQYF.

J is TRBJ1-4 and V is TRBV7-9; D is unclear. The ends were cut back, 5 bases at V and 6 bases at J, with 13 bases in the middle. The CDR3 totals 14 residues. Germline V gene lookup returns CDR1 SEHNR and CDR2 FQNEAQ (reference sequence). CDR3: CASSPGLEHEKLFF. In DNA form, the CDR3 reads TGTGCCAGCAGCCCGGGATTAGAGCATGAAAAACTGTTTTTT.

This clonotype was seen a few times. This chain uses TRBV6-1 with TRBJ2-5; D remains ambiguous. The CDR3 extends over 16 amino acids. Trimming pared 0 bases from V and 5 bases from J, leaving 16 bases between. Germline values: CDR1 MNHNS, CDR2 SASEGT. The CDR3, as DNA: TGTGCCAGCAGTGAAGCTGAAATCCGATCCGGGGAGACCCAGTACTTC. Translating gives CASSEAEIRSGETQYF.

The rearrangement joins TRBV19 to TRBJ1-1, with unresolved D. Germline CDR1 is LNHDA and CDR2 is SQIVND (reference sequence). The V gene lost 7 bases and the J gene lost 1 base, with 7 bases spanning the gap. This CDR3 region has 12 residues. CDR3 sequence (DNA): TGTGCCAGTAAGTGGGGGAACACTGAAGCTTTCTTT. This translates into CASKWGNTEAFF.

This chain uses TRBV7-2 with TRBJ2-7; tentative D call: TRBD2 (5 bases). V was cut by 6 bases and J by 7 bases, with 13 bases left in between. This CDR3 is built from 12 residues. Germline CDR1 and CDR2: SGHTA and FQGNSA. The CDR3 DNA follows: TGTGCCAGCAGAAATATCGGGGTTGAGCAGTACTTC. Translating it yields CASRNIGVEQYF.

This clonotype was picked up one time. The chain has TRBV20-1 and TRBJ2-7, with 10 bases fitting TRBD2. Germline V lookup: CDR1 DFQATT, CDR2 SNEGSKA (reference sequence). V dropped 2 bases and J dropped 2; count of bases not matched to a gene: 6. The CDR3 sequence is 15 residues long. The CDR3 here is CSARIKAGGPYEQYF. The CDR3 region has the DNA TGCAGTGCTAGAATAAAAGCGGGGGGGCCCTACGAGCAGTACTTC.

The chain recombines TRBV4-3 with TRBJ1-2; D unresolved. The CDR3 runs 14 residues. Between the trimmed V and J ends, which lost 1 base and 4 bases, there was a span of 10 bases. Germline V gene lookup returns CDR1 LGHNA and CDR2 YSLEER. This CDR3 is CASSQATFSYGYTF. The CDR3 DNA reads TGCGCCAGCAGCCAAGCGACATTTTCCTATGGCTACACCTTC.

Remarks on this clonotype: This may be a read error: a much more frequent sequence differs by one nucleotide. The chain uses TRBV7-2 and TRBJ2-3, with D unresolved. From germline, CDR1 is SGHTA and CDR2 FQGNSA. The CDR3 has 11 residues. The ends were cut back, 5 bases at V and 4 bases at J, with 4 bases in the middle. CDR3 bases: TGTGCCAGCAGCATATCAGATACGCAGTATTTT. It specifies CASSISDTQYF.

The gene calls are TRBV28 and TRBJ1-1; 10 bases are a match to TRBD1. The trim removed 5 bases at V and 4 bases at J, leaving 10 bases unmatched. The V gene's germline CDR1 is MDHEN and CDR2 SYDVKM. CDR3 length equals 16 residues. The CDR3 DNA follows: TGTGCCAGCAGTCCCGGGACAGGGGATGGTAGCACTGAAGCTTTCTTT. This gives the protein CASSPGTGDGSTEAFF.

This clonotype turned up a few times. The CDR3: CASSLGTSGGYEQYF. CDR3 coding DNA: TGTGCCAGCAGCTTGGGGACTAGCGGGGGATACGAGCAGTACTTC. The chain combines TRBV7-2 with TRBJ2-7; 14 nucleotides line up with TRBD2. V trimming: 3 bases; J trimming: 4 bases; junction bases outside the gene matches: 2. The CDR3 has 15 residues. Per the germline V gene, CDR1 is SGHTA and CDR2 is FQGNSA.

The chain joins TRBV7-2 to TRBJ1-2; D is unresolved. In germline, CDR1 is SGHTA, CDR2 FQGNSA. V lost 5 bases and J 7 bases, leaving 14 bases between the germline ends. This CDR3 spans 13 amino acids. The DNA of the CDR3 is TGTGCCAGCAGCCTACATGGTACCATTGGCTACACCTTC. This gives the protein CASSLHGTIGYTF.

V usage is TRBV28 and J usage is TRBJ1-2, with a tentative D call TRBD1 (6 bases). Deletions cut 5 bases from V and 8 bases from J, with 27 bases between. CDR1 MDHEN and CDR2 SYDVKM come from the germline V gene. This CDR3 has 17 residues. CDR3 nucleotides: TGTGCCAGCAGTGTCACCGCCGGGGCCCAGGGGTACTGGGGCTACACCTTC. Translating it yields CASSVTAGAQGYWGYTF.

In this sample, this clonotype turned up a few times. The chain recombines TRBV10-2 with TRBJ1-1; TRBD1 is a possible D gene (6 bases). The V gene lost 4 bases and the J gene lost 1 base, with 10 bases spanning the gap. The CDR3 loop spans 14 amino acids. Germline lookup yields CDR1 WSHSY and CDR2 SAAADI. The CDR3 coding sequence is TGCGCCAGCAGTGTGACGACAGGGAACACTGAAGCTTTCTTT. This codes for CASSVTTGNTEAFF.

The CDR3 loop is CASSVGTGMYEQYF. CDR3 sequence (DNA): TGTGCCAGCAGTGTCGGGACAGGGATGTACGAGCAGTACTTC. J is TRBJ2-7 and V is TRBV2, with TRBD1 identical over 9 bases. Trimming cost V 4 bases and J 4 bases; bases outside gene matches: 5. CDR3 length: 14 amino acids. Germline V gene data show CDR1 as SNHLY and CDR2 as FYNNEI.

V usage is TRBV3-1 and J usage is TRBJ2-1; D is unresolved. From germline, CDR1 is LGHDT and CDR2 YNNKEL (reference sequence). V was cut by 0 bases and J by 10 bases, with 13 bases left in between. The CDR3 consists of 14 residues. The CDR3 sequence: CASSQDLASREQFF. The CDR3 nucleotides are TGTGCCAGCAGCCAAGATCTCGCGTCTAGGGAGCAGTTCTTC.

The J gene is TRBJ1-2, the V gene TRBV6-5, with D tentatively TRBD1 (5 bases). V gave up 4 bases and J gave up 3 bases, with 12 bases separating them. The germline gives CDR1 MNHEY, CDR2 SVGAGI. The CDR3 runs 14 residues. CDR3 loop: CASSFQGRDYGYTF. Written as DNA, the CDR3 is TGTGCCAGCAGTTTCCAGGGCCGGGACTATGGCTACACCTTC.

The chain uses TRBV5-1 and TRBJ2-6; possibly TRBD1 for D (6 bases). The CDR3 contains 15 residues. Trimming left V 5 bases short and J 2 bases short, with 11 bases between. Germline CDR1 SGHRS, CDR2 YFSETQ. CDR3 residues: CASRSQGTGANVLTF. In DNA, the CDR3 is TGCGCCAGCAGATCACAGGGAACTGGGGCCAACGTCCTGACTTTC.

This clonotype was detected only a few times. J is TRBJ1-5 and V is TRBV19, with 10 bases that match TRBD1. Germline CDR1 LNHDA, CDR2 SQIVND (reference sequence). The CDR3 loop spans 13 amino acids. With V trimmed by 8 bases and J by 7 bases, 5 bases remained unmatched. Written as DNA, the CDR3 is TGTGCCAGTGGGACAGGGGAAGGACAGCCCCAGCATTTT. Translating it yields CASGTGEGQPQHF.

This clonotype was seen more than once but under ten times. The J gene is TRBJ1-4, the V gene TRBV5-1; D is ambiguous. The CDR3 extends over 15 amino acids. V was pared by 2 bases and J by 3 bases, with 11 bases between. Per the germline V gene, CDR1 is SGHRS and CDR2 is YFSETQ. Written as DNA, the CDR3 is TGCGCCAGCAGCTTCTTGGGGTTATCTAATGAAAAACTGTTTTTT. Its protein product is CASSFLGLSNEKLFF.